Below are 27 T cell receptor beta chains sequenced from a single sample in a study of control samples from healthy donors and cancer patients. Clones were sequenced by immunoSEQ multiplex PCR, and TCRdb holds only the in-frame ones, with some missing. The data contain 100,000 to 150,000 clones, around 92% of them singletons. Sequenced sample: PBMCs. The receptors originated from a man older than 75 with head and neck cancer.

The V and J genes are TRBV5-6 and TRBJ1-2; D call uncertain. The V gene lost 2 bases and the J gene lost 4 bases, with 15 bases spanning the gap. The CDR3 runs to 15 residues. In germline, CDR1 is SGHDT, CDR2 YYEEEE. CDR3 region: CASSLFRPEGYGYTF. The CDR3, as DNA: TGTGCCAGCAGCTTATTTCGGCCGGAAGGCTATGGCTACACCTTC.

The gene calls are TRBV6-7 and TRBJ2-1, with 8 bases fitting TRBD1. TRBV6-7 is reported as an ORF; its role is uncertain. The CDR3 loop spans 16 amino acids. J was trimmed by 7 bases and V by 1 base; bases with no gene match: 9. The CDR3 sequence is CASSYFPGQAFNEQFF. The CDR3 coding sequence is TGTGCCAGCAGTTACTTCCCGGGACAGGCATTTAATGAGCAGTTCTTC.

The chain has TRBV23-1 and TRBJ1-3; D remains ambiguous. TRBV23-1 is reported as an ORF; its role is uncertain. The CDR3 length is 8 residues. This CDR3 is CSGNTIYF. CDR3 coding DNA: TGCTCTGGAAACACCATATATTTT.

This clone has just a few counts. This sequence joins TRBV7-9 and TRBJ2-7; weak D call: TRBD1 (6 bases). Germline V gene sequence: CDR1 SEHNR, CDR2 FQNEAQ (reference sequence). V lost 3 bases, J lost 6 bases, and 9 bases lay in between. The CDR3 totals 12 residues. The CDR3 DNA sequence: TGTGCCAGCAGCTTCACAGGGATCGAGCAGTACTTC. This encodes CASSFTGIEQYF.

This chain links TRBV6-6 with TRBJ1-5; 10 bases line up with TRBD1. The CDR3 sequence is 16 residues long. Germline CDR1 reads MNHNY; CDR2 reads SVGAGI (reference sequence). The trim removed 2 bases at V and 3 bases at J, leaving 4 bases unmatched. This CDR3 reads CASSYGTGVINQPQHF. The CDR3 nucleotides are TGTGCCAGCAGTTACGGGACAGGGGTGATCAATCAGCCCCAGCATTTT.

This rearrangement joins TRBV5-4 to TRBJ2-7, with D possibly TRBD1 on 5 matching bases. The germline CDR1 and CDR2 sequences are SGHNT and YYREEE (reference sequence). Between the trimmed V and J ends, which lost 0 bases and 0 bases, there was a span of 10 bases. The length of the CDR3 is 15 residues. CDR3 nucleotide sequence: TGTGCCAGCAGCTTGGGCAGGGCTAGCTCCTACGAGCAGTACTTC. Translation: CASSLGRASSYEQYF.

The rearrangement links TRBV21-1 to TRBJ2-3; the table assigns TRBD2, which was not confirmed against the DNA. TRBV21-1 is described as a pseudogene. The CDR3 has 13 amino acids. The CDR3 DNA is TGTGCCAGCAGGGGACTAGCGATAGATACGCAGTATTTT. This codes for CASRGLAIDTQYF.

The chain employs TRBV7-2 and TRBJ1-1; a weak D match, TRBD1 (5 bases). CDR1 is SGHTA, CDR2 FQGNSA, per germline. The V and J ends lost 7 bases and 4 bases respectively, with 16 bases between them. The CDR3 extends over 14 amino acids. The CDR3 DNA follows: TGTGCCAGCACCCCCTTTCAGGGAGGCACTGAAGCTTTCTTT. Amino acids: CASTPFQGGTEAFF.

This clone came up once. The chain has TRBV6-5 and TRBJ1-1; 7 positions match TRBD1. CDR3 size: 13 residues. CDR1 is MNHEY and CDR2 is SVGAGI in the germline V gene. V was pared by 7 bases and J by 3 bases, with 5 bases of the junction left unmatched. CDR3 nucleotides: TGTGCCAGCACAGGACAGGTGCACACTGAAGCTTTCTTT. Amino acid sequence: CASTGQVHTEAFF.

This chain links TRBV5-5 with TRBJ2-5; TRBD2 matches 15 bases. V lost 4 bases and J lost 5; bases outside the gene matches: 9. This CDR3 spans 17 amino acids. CDR1 SGHKS and CDR2 YYEKEE come from the germline V gene (reference sequence). CDR3 region: CASSTRTSGRAGETQYF. As DNA, the CDR3 is TGTGCCAGCAGCACCCGGACTAGCGGGAGGGCCGGGGAGACCCAGTACTTC.

This chain connects TRBV10-3 to TRBJ1-1, with D possibly matching TRBD1 (6 bases). From germline, CDR1 is ENHRY and CDR2 SYGVKD. The CDR3 extends over 12 amino acids. V was pared by 10 bases and J by 6 bases, with 15 bases between. The CDR3 loop is CATSQQGAEAFF. The CDR3, as DNA: TGTGCCACTAGTCAACAGGGCGCTGAAGCTTTCTTT.

The chain recombines TRBV7-2 with TRBJ2-1; weak D call: TRBD2 (6 bases). Trimming removed 0 bases at V and 8 bases at J, with 14 bases between. CDR3 length: 15 residues. Looked up from germline, CDR1 is SGHTA and CDR2 is FQGNSA. In DNA form, the CDR3 reads TGTGCCAGCAGCTTAGCCGGGACTCGGACGGATGAGCAGTTCTTC. This sequence encodes CASSLAGTRTDEQFF.

The chain couples TRBV10-3 to TRBJ1-1, with D tentatively TRBD1 (5 bases). CDR1 ENHRY and CDR2 SYGVKD come from the germline V gene. This CDR3 comprises 15 residues. V lost 6 bases to trimming and J lost 0 bases, with 14 bases between them. In DNA form, the CDR3 reads TGTGCCATCAGGAAGACCGGGACCTTGAACACTGAAGCTTTCTTT. Translation gives CAIRKTGTLNTEAFF.

This chain connects TRBV2 to TRBJ2-3; the match to TRBD2 covers 15 bases. The CDR3 extends over 17 amino acids. V shed 5 bases and J 5 bases; nucleotides not matched to a gene: 8. Germline V gene sequence: CDR1 SNHLY, CDR2 FYNNEI. Written as DNA, the CDR3 is TGTGCCAGCAGTCGTGACGGACTAGCGGGGGGGATAGATACGCAGTATTTT. As protein: CASSRDGLAGGIDTQYF.

The chain uses TRBV6-5 and TRBJ1-2, with TRBD1 as a possible D gene (5 bases). CDR1 is MNHEY, CDR2 SVGAGI, per germline. This CDR3 contains 13 residues. V lost 7 bases, J lost 4 bases, and 13 bases lay in between. The CDR3 loop reads CASTQLGTYGYTF. DNA for the CDR3: TGTGCCAGCACCCAATTAGGGACCTATGGCTACACCTTC.

The rearrangement uses TRBV10-3 and TRBJ2-7, with 8 bases matching TRBD2. The trim removed 3 bases at V and 2 bases at J, leaving 6 bases unmatched. This CDR3 comprises 15 residues. Per germline, CDR1 ENHRY and CDR2 SYGVKD. The CDR3, as DNA: TGTGCCATCAGTGATAGCGGGACCAATACCTACGAGCAGTACTTC. This translates into CAISDSGTNTYEQYF.

The chain combines TRBV18 with TRBJ1-3; D may be TRBD1 (6 bases). The CDR3 is 23 residues long. V gave up 4 bases and J gave up 7 bases, with 41 bases separating them. CDR1 KGHSH and CDR2 LQKENI come from the germline V gene. In nucleotides, the CDR3 is TGTGCCAGCTCACAACTGGGGGGCCCTCACCTTGCGGGCCCCACAACCGGCCTCAACACCATATATTTT. This codes for CASSQLGGPHLAGPTTGLNTIYF.

The chain combines TRBV9 with TRBJ1-6, with D perhaps TRBD1 (6 bases). Germline values: CDR1 SGDLS, CDR2 YYNGEE. V was trimmed by 0 bases and J by 4 bases, leaving 8 bases between them. The CDR3 contains 15 residues. The CDR3 spells CASSVEGGYNSPLHF. CDR3 DNA sequence: TGTGCCAGCAGCGTAGAGGGGGGGTATAATTCACCCCTCCACTTT.

V is TRBV7-7 and J is TRBJ2-5; TRBD1 might be the D (5 bases). Trimming stripped 2 bases from V and 5 bases from J, with 15 bases between. CDR3 length: 15 residues. CDR1 and CDR2 from the germline V gene are SSHAT and FNYEAQ (reference sequence). This CDR3 reads CASSLSVAGWETQYF. The CDR3 coding sequence is TGTGCCAGCAGCTTATCGGTCGCAGGGTGGGAGACCCAGTACTTC. Complete variable domain (other parts from reference TRBV7-7 and TRBJ2-5): GAGVSQSPRYKVTKRGQDVTLRCDPISSHATLYWYQQALGQGPEFLTYFNYEAQPDKSGLPSDRFSAERPEGSISTLTIQRTEQRDSAMYRCASSLSVAGWETQYFGPGTRLLVL.

The genes are TRBV5-1 and TRBJ2-7; 8 nucleotides match TRBD2. The ends lost 3 bases at V and 2 bases at J; junction bases unmatched: 13. Per the germline V gene, CDR1 is SGHRS and CDR2 is YFSETQ. The CDR3 has 17 residues. CDR3 sequence: CASSYPQGAGVPYEQYF. The CDR3 DNA is TGCGCCAGCAGCTACCCCCAAGGAGCGGGGGTACCCTACGAGCAGTACTTC.

The chain joins TRBV5-6 to TRBJ1-2; 7 positions agree with TRBD1. V lost 0 bases, J lost 7 bases, and 3 bases stayed unmatched. Germline values: CDR1 SGHDT, CDR2 YYEEEE. The CDR3 runs to 13 residues. The CDR3: CASSLGTGPGYTF. CDR3 DNA sequence: TGTGCCAGCAGCTTGGGGACAGGACCTGGCTACACCTTC.

The V call is TRBV10-3, the J call TRBJ1-1; 7 nucleotides agree with TRBD1. J gave up 0 bases and V 6 bases, and 1 base lay outside the gene matches. CDR3 length: 13 residues. Germline V lookup: CDR1 ENHRY, CDR2 SYGVKD. CDR3 sequence (DNA): TGTGCCATCAGGACAGGGTTGAACACTGAAGCTTTCTTT. It codes for CAIRTGLNTEAFF.

CDR3 nucleotides: TGTGCCAGCAGCCCAAAGGGAGCCAACTATGGCTACACCTTC. Residues: CASSPKGANYGYTF. This chain uses TRBV5-4 with TRBJ1-2; unclear D gene. The germline V gene encodes CDR1 SGHNT and CDR2 YYREEE (reference sequence). Trimming removed 4 bases at V and 2 bases at J, with 12 bases between. This CDR3 has 14 residues.

This chain connects TRBV7-2 to TRBJ2-3; 7 bases align to TRBD2. CDR1 SGHTA and CDR2 FQGNSA come from the germline V gene. V lost 6 bases to trimming and J lost 1 base; unmatched junction nucleotides: 10. The CDR3 sequence is 16 residues long. The CDR3 loop reads CASRLFGDYRTDTQYF. CDR3 nucleotide sequence: TGTGCCAGCAGACTTTTTGGGGACTACCGCACAGATACGCAGTATTTT.

This rearrangement joins TRBV6-1 to TRBJ1-6; the D gene is possibly TRBD1 (6 bases). Germline CDR1 MNHNS, CDR2 SASEGT. The CDR3 runs to 17 residues. The V end lost 4 bases, the J end lost 1 base, and 14 bases lay between the germline ends. The DNA for the CDR3 is TGTGCCAGCAGTGCTTATTCTCAGGGGTCCTATAATTCACCCCTCCACTTT. It encodes CASSAYSQGSYNSPLHF.

The chain joins TRBV18 to TRBJ2-3; no definite D call. From germline, CDR1 is KGHSH and CDR2 LQKENI. The CDR3 is made up of 15 amino acids. V gave up 2 bases and J gave up 0 bases, with 9 bases separating them. CDR3 residues: CASSPRASSTDTQYF. CDR3 bases: TGTGCCAGCTCACCAAGAGCGTCTAGCACAGATACGCAGTATTTT.

This CDR3 is CAISGLGAEQYF. CDR3 DNA: TGTGCCATATCCGGTTTAGGGGCGGAGCAGTACTTC. The chain has TRBV10-3 and TRBJ2-7; weak D call: TRBD1 (5 bases). CDR1 and CDR2 (germline): ENHRY, SYGVKD. CDR3 length equals 12 residues. Trimming pared 9 bases from V and 7 bases from J, leaving 16 bases between.